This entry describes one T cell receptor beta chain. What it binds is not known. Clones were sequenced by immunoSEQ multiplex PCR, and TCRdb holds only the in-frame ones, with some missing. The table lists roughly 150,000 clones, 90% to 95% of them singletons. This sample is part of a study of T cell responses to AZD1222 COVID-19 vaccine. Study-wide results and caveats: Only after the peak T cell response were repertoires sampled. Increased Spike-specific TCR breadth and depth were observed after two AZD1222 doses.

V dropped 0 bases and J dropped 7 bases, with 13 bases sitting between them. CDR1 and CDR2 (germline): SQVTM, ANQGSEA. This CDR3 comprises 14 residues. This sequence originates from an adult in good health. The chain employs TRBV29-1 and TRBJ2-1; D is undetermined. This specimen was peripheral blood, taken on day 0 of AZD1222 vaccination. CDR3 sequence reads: CSVEDGKNSNEQFF. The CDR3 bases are TGCAGCGTTGAAGATGGGAAAAACAGTAATGAGCAGTTCTTC.